This is a list of T cell receptor beta chains from one sample in a study of beta chain features in type 1 diabetes. Generated by immunoSEQ multiplex PCR, the TCRdb table keeps only in-frame clones and is missing some. Among over 20,000 clones listed, around half were seen once. The sample consisted of stem cell memory CD4+ T cells from blood. Source of these receptors: a man in his thirties or forties with type 1 diabetes. Both conserved end residues are part of each CDR3. A D gene is named only where the DNA matches it firmly. Some rows mark clone size as missing; the rest say once, few, many or name a class of expanded clone.

len	abundance	v_gene	j_gene	d_gene	CDR3nt	CDR3aa
15	few	TRBV18	TRBJ1-1	-	TGTGCCAGCTCACCCGGTCAGGTACAGGTTACTGAAGCTTTCTTT	CASSPGQVQVTEAFF
15	-	TRBV4-2	TRBJ2-5	TRBD1	TGTGCCAGCAGCCAAGGCACAGGGGGTCTGGAGACCCAGTACTTC	CASSQGTGGLETQYF
15	few	TRBV7-2	TRBJ2-7	TRBD1	TGTGCCAGCAGCACCTCCGGGACAGCTTCCTACGAGCAGTACTTC	CASSTSGTASYEQYF
13	-	TRBV7-9	TRBJ2-2	TRBD1	TGTGCCACCCACAGGGGCGGCACCGGGGAGCTGTTTTTT	CATHRGGTGELFF
16	-	TRBV5-5	TRBJ2-7	TRBD2	TGTGCCAGCAGCCTCTCCCGAGAGGGAGGGAACTACGAGCAGTACTTC	CASSLSREGGNYEQYF
15	-	TRBV7-9	TRBJ1-1	-	TGTGCCAGCAGCCCGCCCGGGACACTGAACACTGAAGCTTTCTTT	CASSPPGTLNTEAFF
14	-	TRBV7-9	TRBJ1-2	TRBD1	TGTGCCAGCAGCAACGCACAGGGGTGGAATGGCTACACCTTC	CASSNAQGWNGYTF
15	-	TRBV18	TRBJ1-3	-	TGTGCCAGCTCACCACCTACTTTCGATGGAAACACCATATATTTT	CASSPPTFDGNTIYF
16	-	TRBV5-6	TRBJ2-3	TRBD2	TGTGCCAGCAGCTTTCGACTAGCGAGAAGCACAGATACGCAGTATTTT	CASSFRLARSTDTQYF
13	-	TRBV6-5	TRBJ2-7	-	TGTGCCAGCAGTTTGCAGGGGCCCTACGAGCAGTACTTC	CASSLQGPYEQYF
11	-	TRBV29-1	TRBJ2-7	-	TGCAGCGTTGCCGGGACAAACGAGCAGTACTTC	CSVAGTNEQYF
17	-	TRBV5-1	TRBJ2-7	TRBD2	TGCGCCAGCAGCTTGGGGGGCCAGCGGGAGGCCCGTGGGGAGCAGTACTTC	CASSLGGQREARGEQYF
12	-	TRBV6-1	TRBJ2-7	-	TGTGCCAGCAGTGTGCAGAACTACGAGCAGTACTTC	CASSVQNYEQYF
14	-	TRBV30	TRBJ2-5	-	TGTGCCTGGAGTCACCAGCCAGGAGGGAAGACCCAGTACTTC	CAWSHQPGGKTQYF
14	-	TRBV10-3	TRBJ1-1	-	TGTGCCATCAGTGAGTCCGTCGGGGTCACTGAAGCTTTCTTT	CAISESVGVTEAFF
13	-	TRBV6-5	TRBJ2-7	-	TGTGCCAGCAGTTACATTAGCGGCTACGAGCAGTACTTC	CASSYISGYEQYF
13	-	TRBV7-8	TRBJ2-5	-	TGTGCCAGCAGCTTAGAACAGGAAGAGACCCAGTACTTC	CASSLEQEETQYF
16	-	TRBV19	TRBJ2-1	TRBD2	TGTGCCAGTAGTATTCAGGCACTAGCGGGAAACAATGAGCAGTTCTTC	CASSIQALAGNNEQFF
14	-	TRBV12-5	TRBJ2-1	TRBD2	TGTGCTAGTGGTTTGGAGCTAGCGGGAGTAGGGCAGTTCTTC	CASGLELAGVGQFF
17	-	TRBV2	TRBJ2-2	TRBD2	TGTGCCAGCAGTCCGGATATGGGACTAGGGAACACCGGGGAGCTGTTTTTT	CASSPDMGLGNTGELFF